Below, 25 T cell receptor beta chains from the same sample are listed, as sequenced in a study of T cells in Graves' hyperthyroidism and ophthalmopathy (dated 2019 in TCRdb). Library creation used multiplex PCR. The data were produced on an Illumina HiSeq 2000. The TCR beta CDR3 regions were amplified from RNA transcripts. A first-round RT-PCR of the TCR CDR3 used the HTBI primer set with the Qiagen OneStep RT-PCR kit. TCRdb reran the public reads through fastp at Q25 and MiXCR, keeping productive beta chains. Every entry covers one CDR3 protein and lists the most common genes and DNA from its rows. The sample has around 700,000 distinct CDR3 sequences on record, over 35% of them singletons. The ten largest clones capture roughly 31% of the sample. Sequenced sample: blood. These receptors came from a woman aged 40 to 55 with Graves' hyperthyroidism.

As concerns this clonotype: A read error may be the cause here, since a much bigger clone is one base away. The chain carries TRBV6-5 and TRBJ1-2, with unresolved D. CDR1 is MNHEY, CDR2 SVGAGI, per germline. The CDR3 loop spans 14 amino acids. The CDR3 nucleotides read TGTGCCAGCACCCGATCGGGTTACAACTATAGCTACACCTTC. Translating it yields CASTRSGYNYSYTF.

This chain uses TRBV6-6 with TRBJ2-7; TRBD2 aligns across 8 bases. CDR1 and CDR2 (germline): MNHNY, SVGAGI (reference sequence). V shed 4 bases and J 1 base; nucleotides not matched to a gene: 15. The CDR3 is made up of 18 amino acids. CDR3 sequence: CASSSTLAGGRSSYEQYF. CDR3 bases: TGTGCCAGCAGTTCGACCCTAGCCGGCGGGAGGTCATCCTACGAGCAGTACTTC.

In this sample, this clonotype turned up many times. The chain carries TRBV15 and TRBJ1-4; D is ambiguous. The CDR3 has 15 residues. V was pared by 3 bases and J by 0 bases, with 8 bases between. Germline V gene data show CDR1 as LNHNV and CDR2 as YYDKDF (reference sequence). CDR3 sequence (DNA): TGTGCCACCAGCAGCGGGCCCACAACTAATGAAAAACTGTTTTTT. Residues: CATSSGPTTNEKLFF.

A note on this clonotype: The junction and the germline gene differ at one end; a read error may be behind it. The chain employs TRBV6-5 and TRBJ1-4, with D tentatively TRBD1 (6 bases). CDR3 length equals 14 residues. Germline V gene data show CDR1 as MNHEY and CDR2 as SVGAGI. The CDR3 reads CASSYRGGSEKLSF. CDR3 in DNA: TGTGCCAGCAGTTATAGGGGGGGCAGTGAAAAACTGTCTTTT.

V usage is TRBV15 and J usage is TRBJ2-5; 9 bases align to TRBD2. The DNA end is more similar to TRBJ2-1, so the J call may be wrong. CDR1 and CDR2 (germline): LNHNV, YYDKDF (reference sequence). This CDR3 is built from 16 residues. CDR3 sequence (DNA): TGTGCCACCAGCAGGGCTCCTAGCGGGATCGACAATGAGCAGTTCTTC. Translation gives CATSRAPSGIDNEQFF.

At least ten counts were recorded for this clonotype. The V call is TRBV29-1, the J call TRBJ1-1, with D unclear. The germline V gene encodes CDR1 SQVTM and CDR2 ANQGSEA. Trimming took 4 bases from V and 2 from J, leaving 8 bases between them. The CDR3 sequence is 12 residues long. CDR3 protein: CSVVGGNTEAFF. The CDR3 nucleotides are TGCAGCGTTGTTGGCGGAAACACTGAAGCTTTCTTT.

This chain links TRBV6-5 with TRBJ1-1; D may be TRBD1 (5 bases). Germline values: CDR1 MNHEY, CDR2 SVGAGI. The CDR3 has 10 residues. The germline V and J ends were trimmed by 11 bases and 14 bases, with 18 bases remaining between them. CDR3 residues: CAAGGNSFFF. Written as DNA, the CDR3 is TGTGCCGCGGGGGGGAACAGCTTCTTCTTT.

V is TRBV7-2 and J is TRBJ2-5, with a possible D match to TRBD1 (5 bases). Germline assignment: CDR1 SGHTA and CDR2 FQGNSA. The CDR3 is made up of 14 amino acids. The V and J ends lost 4 bases and 0 bases respectively, with 9 bases between them. The CDR3 DNA is TGTGCCAGCAGCTCTATCAGGGACCAAGAGACCCAGTACTTC. Its protein is CASSSIRDQETQYF. The complete variable domain, with remaining parts taken from reference TRBV7-2 and TRBJ2-5, reads GAGVSQSPSNKVTEKGKDVELRCDPISGHTALYWYRQSLGQGLEFLIYFQGNSAPDKSGLPSDRFSAERTGGSVSTLTIQRTQQEDSAVYLCASSSIRDQETQYFGPGTRLLVL.

The chain couples TRBV9 to TRBJ1-6; 9 positions agree with TRBD1. The trim removed 2 bases at V and 9 bases at J, leaving 6 bases unmatched. CDR1 and CDR2 (germline): SGDLS, YYNGEE. There are 15 residues in the CDR3. The CDR3 nucleotides read TGTGCCAGCAGCGTGTCCGGGACAGGGCGTTCACCCCTCCACTTT. The encoded protein is CASSVSGTGRSPLHF. Looking up the rest from reference TRBV9 and TRBJ1-6 gives the full variable domain: DSGVTQTPKHLITATGQRVTLRCSPRSGDLSVYWYQQSLDQGLQFLIQYYNGEERAKGNILERFSAQQFPDLHSELNLSSLELGDSALYFCASSVSGTGRSPLHFGNGTRLTVT.

The CDR3 reads CASSQTGTGPETQYF. CDR3 nucleotide sequence: TGCGCCAGCAGCCAAACCGGGACCGGTCCGGAGACCCAGTACTTC. The chain has TRBV4-1 and TRBJ2-5, with D perhaps assigned TRBD1 or TRBD2 (5 bases each). Germline CDR1 MGHRA, CDR2 YSYEKL. Trimming cost V 2 bases and J 5 bases, with 15 bases left between them. This CDR3 region has 15 residues.

Concerning this clonotype: A read error may be the cause here, since a much bigger clone is one base away. The chain links TRBV11-2 to TRBJ2-7, with D unresolved. Trimming took off 5 bases at V and 6 bases at J, with 14 bases between the two ends. This CDR3 is 13 amino acids long. Looked up from germline, CDR1 is SGHAT and CDR2 is FQNNGV. The CDR3 loop reads CASSSVGMAEQYF. The CDR3 DNA follows: TGTGCCAGCAGCAGTGTGGGAATGGCCGAGCAGTACTTC.

Ten or more counts support this clonotype. The rearrangement links TRBV7-2 to TRBJ1-3; a weak D match, TRBD1 (6 bases). The CDR3 consists of 14 residues. Trimming left V 6 bases short and J 0 bases short, with 9 bases between. Germline V lookup: CDR1 SGHTA, CDR2 FQGNSA. The CDR3 sequence: CASSTGSSGNTIYF. In DNA, the CDR3 is TGTGCCAGCAGTACAGGGAGCTCTGGAAACACCATATATTTT.

This clonotype was seen more than once but under ten times. One junction end disagrees with the germline gene, perhaps due to a read error. The J gene is TRBJ2-6, the V gene TRBV19; D perhaps matches TRBD2 (6 bases). The CDR3 runs 17 residues. Per the germline V gene, CDR1 is LNHDA and CDR2 is SQIVND (reference sequence). CDR3 DNA: TGTGCCAGTAGTACGACAGTCACTAGCTCTGGGACCAACGTCCTGACTTTC. It codes for CASSTTVTSSGTNVLTF.

In this sample, this clonotype turned up a few times. The chain recombines TRBV3-1 with TRBJ2-7; D assignment may be TRBD1 or TRBD2 (5 bases each). The CDR3 covers 13 residues. Germline assignment: CDR1 LGHDT and CDR2 YNNKEL (reference sequence). V lost 4 bases and J lost 7, with 14 bases in between. The CDR3 reads CASSLQPGREQYF. The CDR3 DNA reads as TGTGCCAGCAGCCTCCAACCGGGACGGGAGCAGTACTTC.

To note about this clonotype: A much larger clone sits a single nucleotide away, making a read error possible. This is likely a read error, given that the CDR3 carries no conserved phenylalanine or tryptophan at its end. CDR3 in amino acids: CASSSSLQGNTIYS. In nucleotides, the CDR3 is TGTGCCAGCAGCTCGAGCCTACAGGGAAACACCATATATTCT. The chain employs TRBV11-2 and TRBJ1-3, with D uncertain. Germline V gene data show CDR1 as SGHAT and CDR2 as FQNNGV. V dropped 4 bases and J dropped 4 bases, with 11 bases sitting between them. The CDR3 covers 14 residues.

V gene TRBV2 combines with J gene TRBJ1-5, with D possibly matching TRBD1 (6 bases). The germline gives CDR1 SNHLY, CDR2 FYNNEI. The CDR3 contains 18 residues. V was cut by 5 bases and J by 0 bases, with 20 bases left in between. The CDR3 nucleotides read TGTGCCAGCAGTTTATTCCCGACAGGCCCATATAGCAATCAGCCCCAGCATTTT. Protein sequence: CASSLFPTGPYSNQPQHF.

A single count supports this clonotype. The limits of the CDR3 on the DNA are not certain, so only TCRdb's listed CDR3 is given. The rearrangement links TRBV7-2 to TRBJ1-4. Germline CDR1 and CDR2: SGHTA and FQGNSA. The CDR3 is 15 amino acids in total, end residues counted. The CDR3: CASSPSQAGMKNCFF.

The chain is built from TRBV7-3 and TRBJ2-7; 8 bases are a match to TRBD2. The CDR3 consists of 13 residues. The germline gives CDR1 SGHTA, CDR2 FQGTGA. V dropped 7 bases and J dropped 2; count of bases not matched to a gene: 4. CDR3 sequence: CASTERGTYEQYF. The CDR3 nucleotides read TGTGCCAGCACCGAGCGGGGGACCTACGAGCAGTACTTC.

V and J are TRBV29-1 and TRBJ2-5; weak D call: TRBD2 (6 bases). In germline, CDR1 is SQVTM, CDR2 ANQGSEA. The CDR3 is 14 amino acids. V was clipped by 3 bases and J by 2 bases, with 13 bases between them. The CDR3 nucleotides are TGCAGCGTTGAGGGGCCGGGAGCACAAGAGACCCAGTACTTC. It is translated as CSVEGPGAQETQYF.

The V call is TRBV27, the J call TRBJ1-4; D is uncertain. The CDR3 is made up of 14 amino acids. V lost 6 bases and J lost 0, with 8 bases in between. Germline loops: CDR1 MNHEY, CDR2 SMNVEV (reference sequence). The DNA for the CDR3 is TGTGCCAGCAGAGCGGGAGCAACTAATGAAAAACTGTTTTTT. Translation gives CASRAGATNEKLFF.

This clonotype was observed at least ten times. V gene TRBV24-1 combines with J gene TRBJ1-2; no firm D call. The V end lost 4 bases, the J end lost 5 bases, and 10 bases lay between the germline ends. CDR1 KGHDR and CDR2 SFDVKD come from the germline V gene. The CDR3 runs 13 residues. The CDR3 DNA sequence: TGTGCCACCAGTGAACTGGACTCTTATGGCTACACCTTC. Its translation is CATSELDSYGYTF.

The chain carries TRBV12-3 or TRBV12-4 and TRBJ2-5, with D possibly called TRBD1 or TRBD2 (5 bases each). The CDR3 is 16 residues long. The germline V and J ends were trimmed by 7 bases and 2 bases, with 20 bases remaining between them. The CDR3 protein is CASKKWGREVQETQYF. DNA of the CDR3: TGTGCCAGCAAAAAGTGGGGGAGAGAAGTTCAAGAGACCCAGTACTTC.

This clonotype was observed at least ten times. The chain is built from TRBV19 and TRBJ1-6; 10 positions match TRBD1. Looked up from germline, CDR1 is LNHDA and CDR2 is SQIVND (reference sequence). V was pared by 4 bases and J by 7 bases, with 4 bases of the junction left unmatched. CDR3 size: 15 residues. CDR3 sequence (DNA): TGTGCCAGTAGTACCGGGACAGGGGTAAATTCACCCCTCCACTTT. Translation: CASSTGTGVNSPLHF.

There are a few counts of this clonotype. This sequence joins TRBV12-3 or TRBV12-4 and TRBJ1-5; possible D gene TRBD1, 5 bases. The germline V and J ends were trimmed by 5 bases and 5 bases, with 13 bases remaining between them. The CDR3 spans 14 residues. CDR3 in amino acids: CASSLQVPYQPQHF. CDR3 nucleotide sequence: TGTGCCAGCAGTCTACAGGTCCCGTATCAGCCCCAGCATTTT.

A note on this clonotype: This CDR3 is missing its conserved last phenylalanine or tryptophan, likely due to a read error. No DNA is shown, since the ends of the CDR3 on it are uncertain; the CDR3 is the one TCRdb lists. The chain combines TRBV2 with TRBJ1-3. The CDR3 spans 8 amino acids, including both terminal residues. Germline CDR1 reads SNHLY; CDR2 reads FYNNEI. CDR3 loop: CASSEGDV.